This T cell receptor (beta chain) was observed in a study of spatial heterogeneity in lung cancer. Turning to the study itself: Alpha-chain sequences were consistently detected less often than beta-chain sequences. As counted in raw reads, each unique TCR and UMI combination appeared more than ten times on average.

There are 13 residues in the CDR3. Germline V gene lookup returns CDR1 DFQATT and CDR2 SNEGSKA (reference sequence). This clonotype was picked up many times. In TCRdb, the 5' RACE reads were re-called with MiXCR into one record per CDR3 protein. The data contain 9,500 to 12,000 distinct CDR3 sequences, about 5.7% of them singletons. Time point here: sample taken at primary tumor resection. From tumor, nontumor lung or frozen PBMC, whole RNA was taken unsorted for sequencing. This sequence originates from a male donor with early-stage non-small cell lung cancer. Specimen: PBMCs, collected at surgery. The chain employs TRBV20-1 and TRBJ1-2, with 9 bases lining up with TRBD1. The CDR3 DNA is TGCGCCCCTACGGTACAGGGGGCTTATGGCTACACCTTC. Protein product: CAPTVQGAYGYTF.